The rows below give T cell receptor beta chains drawn from one sample of a study of cytomegalovirus exposure and HLA in healthy donors. Clones were sequenced by immunoSEQ multiplex PCR, and TCRdb holds only the in-frame ones, with some missing. The table shows some 180,000 clones, with roughly four fifths occurring only once. The sample comprised PBMCs. The origin of the receptors is a man aged 40-49 years in good health and CMV-seropositive. CDR3s include the opening cysteine and the closing phenylalanine or tryptophan. The D gene is left open where the match is weak. The size of a clone is reported for some rows only, either as once, few or many, or as a class for expanded clones.

size: .
D: .
J: TRBJ1-4
V: TRBV30
DNA: TGTGCCTGGATGGGGGGGACCGGGAATGAAAAACTGTTTTTT
CDR3: CAWMGGTGNEKLFF

size: .
D: .
J: TRBJ1-2
V: TRBV7-9
DNA: TGTGCCAGCTCCCTAGCAACGATAAACTATGGCTACACCTTC
CDR3: CASSLATINYGYTF

size: few
D: TRBD1
J: TRBJ2-7
V: TRBV19
DNA: TGTGCCAGTAGTGTACGACAGGGGGGATCCTACGAGCAGTACTTC
CDR3: CASSVRQGGSYEQYF

size: .
D: .
J: TRBJ2-5
V: TRBV7-9
DNA: TGTGCCAGCAGTTCCTCCGGGCAGGGGACCCAGTACTTC
CDR3: CASSSSGQGTQYF

size: .
D: TRBD2
J: TRBJ2-1
V: TRBV27
DNA: TGTGCCACCAGGCCCCTAGCGGTAAGCAATGAGCAGTTCTTC
CDR3: CATRPLAVSNEQFF

size: few
D: .
J: TRBJ2-3
V: TRBV5-6
DNA: TGTGCCAGCAGCTTGGAGGGGTTGGATACGCAGTATTTT
CDR3: CASSLEGLDTQYF

size: .
D: .
J: TRBJ1-4
V: TRBV21-1
DNA: TGTGCCAGCAGCAAGACAGGGTGGAGTGAAAAACTGTTTTTT
CDR3: CASSKTGWSEKLFF

size: few
D: .
J: TRBJ1-4
V: TRBV13
DNA: TGTGCCAGCAGACGAACCGGGGAGGCCGAGGGGGAAAAACTGTTTTTT
CDR3: CASRRTGEAEGEKLFF

size: .
D: .
J: TRBJ1-6
V: TRBV10-2
DNA: TGCGCCAGCACGAAACGGAGGGATTCACCCCTCCACTTT
CDR3: CASTKRRDSPLHF

size: .
D: TRBD2
J: TRBJ2-7
V: TRBV14
DNA: TGTGCCAGCAGCCACAGTAGCGGGGGTCATACCTACGAGCAGTACTTC
CDR3: CASSHSSGGHTYEQYF

size: .
D: TRBD2
J: TRBJ2-7
V: TRBV7-2
DNA: TGTGCCAGCAGCTTATTTGGGACTAGCGTGTACGAGCAGTACTTC
CDR3: CASSLFGTSVYEQYF

size: .
D: .
J: TRBJ1-2
V: TRBV28
DNA: TGTGCCAGCAGTAGTCAGGGACTCTATGGCTACACCTTC
CDR3: CASSSQGLYGYTF

size: .
D: .
J: TRBJ2-2
V: TRBV7-3
DNA: TGTGCCAGCAGCTTAATCCCGGCCTCCCTAGGAGCCGGGGAGCTGTTTTTT
CDR3: CASSLIPASLGAGELFF

size: .
D: TRBD1
J: TRBJ2-7
V: TRBV5-1
DNA: TGCGCCAGCAGCTTCTGGACAGGCCCCTACGAGCAGTACTTC
CDR3: CASSFWTGPYEQYF

size: .
D: .
J: TRBJ2-5
V: TRBV19
DNA: TGTGCCAGTAGTGGGGGACTGCAAGAGACCCAGTACTTC
CDR3: CASSGGLQETQYF

size: few
D: TRBD1
J: TRBJ1-1
V: TRBV5-1
DNA: TGCGCCAGCGCTGGACAGGGACTGAACACTGAAGCTTTCTTT
CDR3: CASAGQGLNTEAFF

size: .
D: .
J: TRBJ1-5
V: TRBV7-6
DNA: TGTGCCAGCAGCCCCCTCCAGGGGAGCAATCAGCCCCAGCATTTT
CDR3: CASSPLQGSNQPQHF

size: .
D: TRBD2
J: TRBJ2-7
V: TRBV5-1
DNA: TGCGCCAGCAGCTGCTCGGGACTAGCGGGGGGAGCCTACGAGCAGTACTTC
CDR3: CASSCSGLAGGAYEQYF

size: few
D: .
J: TRBJ1-1
V: TRBV10-3
DNA: TGTGCCATCAGTGATTCGCGTCAGGGTAACGCTGAAGCTTTCTTT
CDR3: CAISDSRQGNAEAFF

size: .
D: TRBD2
J: TRBJ2-7
V: TRBV4-3
DNA: TGCGCCAGCAGCCCGCGGGTAGCGGGACCCTACGAGCAGTACTTC
CDR3: CASSPRVAGPYEQYF

size: .
D: .
J: TRBJ1-1
V: TRBV6-1
DNA: TGTGCCAGCATTACAGGGTTCAGCACTGAAGCTTTCTTT
CDR3: CASITGFSTEAFF

size: .
D: .
J: TRBJ1-5
V: TRBV6-1
DNA: TGTGCCAGCAGTCAAACCCCGGGGAGTCCGGGGCATTTT
CDR3: CASSQTPGSPGHF

size: few
D: TRBD1
J: TRBJ2-2
V: TRBV2
DNA: TGTGCCAGCAGTGACCGACAGGGGCCGAGGGAGCTGTTTTTT
CDR3: CASSDRQGPRELFF

size: few
D: TRBD1
J: TRBJ1-5
V: TRBV6-6
DNA: TGTGCCAGCAGGGGTCAGGGGACAGGCCAGCCCCAGCATTTT
CDR3: CASRGQGTGQPQHF

size: once
D: .
J: TRBJ1-1
V: TRBV7-2
DNA: TGTGCCAGCAGCTTAGCGACGGGGAACACTGAAGCTTTCTTT
CDR3: CASSLATGNTEAFF

size: .
D: TRBD2
J: TRBJ2-1
V: TRBV13
DNA: TGTGCCAGCAGCCCCTCCGGACTAGCGGTTGCTGAGCAGTTCTTC
CDR3: CASSPSGLAVAEQFF

size: .
D: TRBD2
J: TRBJ2-5
V: TRBV11-2
DNA: TGTGCCAGCAGCTTAACGGGGGGGATCAAAGAGACCCAGTACTTC
CDR3: CASSLTGGIKETQYF

size: .
D: TRBD1
J: TRBJ2-5
V: TRBV7-6
DNA: TGTGCCAGCAGCCGGGGACAGGGGCCCGAAGAGACCCAGTACTTC
CDR3: CASSRGQGPEETQYF

size: .
D: TRBD2
J: TRBJ2-3
V: TRBV7-9
DNA: TGTTCCAGCAGCCGCTTGGGGGGAGGGGATACGCAGTATTTT
CDR3: CSSSRLGGGDTQYF

size: once
D: .
J: TRBJ1-5
V: TRBV6-1
DNA: TGTGCCAGCTTCAAAGGGGCCTACAATCAGCCCCAGCATTTT
CDR3: CASFKGAYNQPQHF

size: .
D: TRBD2
J: TRBJ2-1
V: TRBV5-1
DNA: TGCGCCAGCCGGGCCCCGGTGCTAGCGGGGTTAGATGAGCAGTTCTTC
CDR3: CASRAPVLAGLDEQFF

size: .
D: TRBD2
J: TRBJ2-1
V: TRBV19
DNA: TGTGCCAGTAGTATAGGAGCTAGCGGGAGCTACAATGAGCAGTTCTTC
CDR3: CASSIGASGSYNEQFF

size: .
D: .
J: TRBJ1-2
V: TRBV19
DNA: TGTGCCAGTAGTATGGGGCCCGGGAGGTATGGCTACACCTTC
CDR3: CASSMGPGRYGYTF

size: .
D: .
J: TRBJ2-1
V: TRBV6-4
DNA: TGTGCCAGCAGTGACTCATTGGCGGGGGAGCAGTTCTTC
CDR3: CASSDSLAGEQFF

size: .
D: .
J: TRBJ2-7
V: TRBV10-3
DNA: TGTGCCATCAGTGACCCGGGACAACACTACGAGCAGTACTTC
CDR3: CAISDPGQHYEQYF

size: .
D: .
J: TRBJ2-5
V: TRBV5-1
DNA: TGCGCCAGCAGCTTGGCCGCGGACAACCAAGAGACCCAGTACTTC
CDR3: CASSLAADNQETQYF

size: .
D: .
J: TRBJ2-3
V: TRBV29-1
DNA: TGCAGCGTTGCCCTGAGGGTTAACACAGATACGCAGTATTTT
CDR3: CSVALRVNTDTQYF

size: once
D: .
J: TRBJ1-4
V: TRBV5-4
DNA: TGTGCCGGCAGTACCTCCAGGGATCCAACTAATGAAAAACTGTTTTTT
CDR3: CAGSTSRDPTNEKLFF

size: .
D: .
J: TRBJ1-6
V: TRBV7-9
DNA: TGTGCCAGCAGCCTGGACACCCATGGTTCACCCCTCCACTTT
CDR3: CASSLDTHGSPLHF

size: .
D: TRBD1
J: TRBJ2-5
V: TRBV7-9
DNA: TGTGCCAGCAGACGGGACAGGGGTTTAGAGACCCAGTACTTC
CDR3: CASRRDRGLETQYF

size: .
D: .
J: TRBJ2-2
V: TRBV27
DNA: TGTGCCAGCAGTTGGTTAGCCACCGGGGAGCTGTTTTTT
CDR3: CASSWLATGELFF

size: .
D: TRBD2
J: TRBJ2-3
V: TRBV7-3
DNA: TGTGCCAGCAGCACGGGCGGACTAGGTACAGATACGCAGTATTTT
CDR3: CASSTGGLGTDTQYF

size: .
D: TRBD1
J: TRBJ2-2
V: TRBV7-6
DNA: TGTGCCAGCAGCCCCCGCCCACAGGGGCGACGCGGGGAGCTGTTTTTT
CDR3: CASSPRPQGRRGELFF

size: .
D: TRBD1
J: TRBJ2-5
V: TRBV9
DNA: TGTGCCAGCAGCCAGACAGGGGGCGTGGTAGAGACCCAGTACTTC
CDR3: CASSQTGGVVETQYF

size: .
D: TRBD1
J: TRBJ2-5
V: TRBV7-9
DNA: TGTGCCAGCAGCAGAGGAGGACAGGGCCAAGAGACCCAGTACTTC
CDR3: CASSRGGQGQETQYF

size: .
D: TRBD1
J: TRBJ2-7
V: TRBV5-4
DNA: TGTGCCAGCAGCCTATCCGGGACAGGGGGCTTCGAGCAGTACTTC
CDR3: CASSLSGTGGFEQYF

size: few
D: .
J: TRBJ2-5
V: TRBV14
DNA: TGTGCCAGCAGCCAAGGGTACGGTCGCCAAGAGACCCAGTACTTC
CDR3: CASSQGYGRQETQYF

size: .
D: .
J: TRBJ2-2
V: TRBV2
DNA: TGTGCCAGCAGTCGGGCCGGGGAGCTGTTTTTT
CDR3: CASSRAGELFF